Below are 27 T cell receptor beta chains sequenced from a single sample in a study of Graves' ophthalmopathy and Graves' hyperthyroidism. The TCR beta CDR3 regions underwent amplification from RNA transcripts. HTBI primers were employed in first-round RT-PCR, then a second-round multiplex PCR followed. Each CDR3 protein gets one entry after TCRdb re-called the multiplex PCR reads with MiXCR. The table includes hundreds of thousands of distinct CDR3 sequences, about 38% detected once. The sequenced sample was peripheral blood. The receptor set was obtained from an adult man with Graves' ophthalmopathy.

At least ten counts were recorded for this clonotype. This sequence joins TRBV7-2 and TRBJ2-5, with D tentatively TRBD1 or TRBD2 (6 bases each). V lost 5 bases, J lost 4 bases, and 14 bases lay in between. The CDR3 runs 14 residues. Germline CDR1 and CDR2: SGHTA and FQGNSA. DNA for the CDR3: TGTGCCAGCAGCAGGGGGGTGGTGCGAGAGACCCAGTACTTC. It codes for CASSRGVVRETQYF.

This clonotype was picked up many times. This chain joins TRBV24-1 and TRBJ2-7; TRBD1 or TRBD2 may be the D gene (5 bases each). CDR1 is KGHDR, CDR2 SFDVKD, per germline. With 5 bases removed from V and 6 bases from J, the gap between germline ends came to 16 bases. This CDR3 has 14 amino acids. The DNA of the CDR3 is TGTGCCACCAGTGCTCCAGGGAGACCCTCCGAGCAGTACTTC. This gives the protein CATSAPGRPSEQYF.

Regarding this clonotype: A much larger clone lies a single base off, so this may be a read error. CDR3 protein: CASSEEPGETQYF. DNA of the CDR3: TGTGCCAGCAGTGAAGAACCAGGGGAGACCCAGTACTTC. This chain connects TRBV2 to TRBJ2-5; TRBD1 is a possible D gene (5 bases). The CDR3 runs to 13 residues. Germline V lookup: CDR1 SNHLY, CDR2 FYNNEI. V lost 1 base to trimming and J lost 5 bases, with 8 bases between them.

The rearrangement joins TRBV6-5 to TRBJ1-2; perhaps TRBD1 as D (6 bases). Germline CDR1 reads MNHEY; CDR2 reads SVGAGI. CDR3 size: 14 residues. Between the trimmed V and J ends, which lost 6 bases and 4 bases, there was a span of 15 bases. As DNA, the CDR3 is TGTGCCAGCAGCGACCAAAGGGGGGGCTATGGCTACACCTTC. This sequence encodes CASSDQRGGYGYTF.

In regard to this clonotype: A much larger clonotype is one base distant, so this may be a read error. J is TRBJ1-1 and V is TRBV20-1; D is uncertain. V was clipped by 1 base and J by 3 bases, with 15 bases between them. The CDR3 runs 15 residues. Germline V CDR1 and CDR2: DFQATT, SNEGSKA (reference sequence). The CDR3 DNA reads as TGCAGTGCTAGAGGTGGGCAGGATTGGGACACTGAAGCTTTCTTT. As protein: CSARGGQDWDTEAFF.

Comment on this clonotype: A much larger clone differs by one base, so this may be a read error. V is TRBV7-2 and J is TRBJ2-7; 10 bases are shared with TRBD1. The CDR3 consists of 13 residues. CDR1 and CDR2 from the germline V gene are SGHTA and FQGNSA. CDR3 region: CASGRDRGYEQHF. CDR3 coding DNA: TGTGCCAGCGGCCGGGACAGGGGCTACGAGCAGCACTTC.

The sample holds a few counts of this clonotype. CDR3 residues: CASSFTGSYEQYF. Written as DNA, the CDR3 is TGTGCCAGCAGCTTTACGGGTTCGTACGAGCAGTACTTC. This sequence joins TRBV7-2 and TRBJ2-7; D gene ambiguous. The germline V gene encodes CDR1 SGHTA and CDR2 FQGNSA. V gave up 3 bases and J gave up 4 bases, with 10 bases separating them. This CDR3 contains 13 residues.

This clonotype was counted many times. V is TRBV7-2 and J is TRBJ1-2; tentative D call: TRBD1 (5 bases). V lost 0 bases and J lost 8, with 13 bases in between. The CDR3 runs to 14 residues. The germline V gene has CDR1 SGHTA and CDR2 FQGNSA. CDR3 sequence (DNA): TGTGCCAGCAGCTTAGCCCGGGACGGCCTGGGCTACACCTTC. As protein: CASSLARDGLGYTF.

Points on this clonotype: Sequence at one end of the junction differs from germline and may be a read error. The chain combines TRBV20-1 with TRBJ1-4; D is uncertain. This CDR3 contains 15 residues. Per the germline V gene, CDR1 is DFQATT and CDR2 is SNEGSKA (reference sequence). The CDR3 nucleotides are TGCAGTGCTAGAGATAGTAGGGCAGGTCGGGAAAAACCGTTTTTT. Its translation is CSARDSRAGREKPFF.

This clonotype has a single count. The J gene is TRBJ2-2, the V gene TRBV5-5; perhaps TRBD1 as D (7 bases). Germline CDR1 reads SGHKS; CDR2 reads YYEKEE (reference sequence). This CDR3 spans 15 amino acids. Deletions cut 4 bases from V and 5 bases from J, with 15 bases between. The CDR3 loop is CASSQEGGQTGELFF. In DNA, the CDR3 is TGTGCCAGCAGCCAAGAGGGGGGACAGACCGGGGAGCTGTTTTTT.

This clonotype was observed a handful of times. The chain carries TRBV25-1 and TRBJ2-6; D uncertain. Germline V gene sequence: CDR1 MGHDK, CDR2 SYGVNS. The CDR3 covers 16 residues. Trimming left V 2 bases short and J 0 bases short, with 8 bases between. The CDR3 region is CASSEPTISGANVLTF. The DNA for the CDR3 is TGTGCCAGCAGTGAACCAACGATCTCTGGGGCCAACGTCCTGACTTTC.

This clonotype was seen repeatedly, ten times or more. The CDR3 DNA reads TGTGCCATCAGTGAGAGGGACAGGGTTGTTGGCTACACCTTC. It yields the protein CAISERDRVVGYTF. The genes are TRBV10-3 and TRBJ1-2; 9 positions match TRBD1. The CDR3 is made up of 14 amino acids. In germline, CDR1 is ENHRY, CDR2 SYGVKD. V lost 2 bases to trimming and J lost 7 bases; unmatched junction nucleotides: 5.

This clonotype was found a few times. The chain has TRBV6-6 and TRBJ1-6, with D possibly matching TRBD1 (5 bases). The ends were cut back, 5 bases at V and 5 bases at J, with 13 bases in the middle. Germline CDR1 is MNHNY and CDR2 is SVGAGI (reference sequence). The CDR3 is made up of 15 amino acids. The CDR3: CASSEVMGDNSPLHF. The CDR3 DNA reads TGTGCCAGCAGTGAAGTGATGGGGGATAATTCACCCCTCCACTTT.

This rearrangement joins TRBV20-1 to TRBJ2-5; 7 positions match TRBD1. This CDR3 is built from 16 residues. Germline CDR1 and CDR2: DFQATT and SNEGSKA (reference sequence). J lost 5 bases, V lost 0 bases, and 12 bases had no gene match. CDR3 nucleotide sequence: TGCAGTGCTAGAGATGCACAGGGGAAGAGTTTGGAGACCCAGTACTTC. Residues: CSARDAQGKSLETQYF.

The chain employs TRBV19 and TRBJ1-3; D gene ambiguous. Trimming stripped 7 bases from V and 2 bases from J, with 12 bases between. The CDR3 length is 14 residues. Germline V gene lookup returns CDR1 LNHDA and CDR2 SQIVND (reference sequence). The DNA for the CDR3 is TGTGCCAGTACTTTGGGTCAGGCTGGAAACACCATATATTTT. The encoded protein is CASTLGQAGNTIYF.

V and J are TRBV7-8 and TRBJ2-7, with 13 bases that match TRBD2. The J call is doubtful: the DNA matches TRBJ2-1 better. Germline CDR1 reads SGHVS; CDR2 reads FQNEAQ. The CDR3 consists of 14 residues. CDR3 DNA: TGTGCCAGTCGGGGACTAGCGGGGAAAAATGAGCAGTTCTTC. Translated: CASRGLAGKNEQFF.

Many counts were recorded for this clonotype. This rearrangement joins TRBV7-7 to TRBJ2-5; 10 bases are shared with TRBD1. V was clipped by 1 base and J by 5 bases; unmatched bases: 7. CDR1 and CDR2 (germline): SSHAT, FNYEAQ (reference sequence). This CDR3 is built from 16 residues. In DNA form, the CDR3 reads TGTGCCAGCAGCTTAGGCGGACAGGGGGGACGGGAGACCCAGTACTTC. Its translation: CASSLGGQGGRETQYF.

This clonotype was counted many times. This sequence joins TRBV25-1 and TRBJ2-5; possibly TRBD1 or TRBD2 for D (5 bases each). The CDR3 is 16 amino acids. Trimming cost V 6 bases and J 1 base, with 18 bases left between them. Germline V gene sequence: CDR1 MGHDK, CDR2 SYGVNS. DNA for the CDR3: TGTGCCAGCAGCGGCGGGCCGACCCAGGGCCAAGAGACCCAGTACTTC. It yields the protein CASSGGPTQGQETQYF.

This sequence joins TRBV25-1 and TRBJ1-1; TRBD1 matches at 8 bases. Germline V gives CDR1 MGHDK, CDR2 SYGVNS. V lost 8 bases to trimming and J lost 9 bases; unmatched junction nucleotides: 17. The CDR3 spans 15 residues. CDR3 nucleotide sequence: TGTGCCAGCTCACCTACGACCGGGACAGGATGGAAAGCTTTCTTT. Amino acids: CASSPTTGTGWKAFF.

Only a few counts were recorded for this clonotype. The gene calls are TRBV29-1 and TRBJ2-1, with unresolved D. With 0 bases removed from V and 13 bases from J, the gap between germline ends came to 13 bases. The CDR3 is made up of 12 amino acids. CDR1 is SQVTM and CDR2 is ANQGSEA in the germline V gene. Here the CDR3 DNA reads TGCAGCGTTGAAGAACGCCCAATGGTACAGTTCTTC. Protein: CSVEERPMVQFF.

This clonotype has more than one count but fewer than ten. The chain uses TRBV4-1 and TRBJ1-5; D call uncertain. V was trimmed by 0 bases and J by 14 bases, leaving 17 bases between them. CDR1 and CDR2 from the germline V gene are MGHRA and YSYEKL. The CDR3 totals 14 residues. The chain's CDR3 is CASSQDGGAGSEHF. Here the CDR3 DNA reads TGCGCCAGCAGCCAAGACGGCGGAGCCGGGTCCGAGCATTTT.

This clonotype has ten or more counts. The chain employs TRBV4-2 and TRBJ1-2; TRBD1 is a possible D gene (5 bases). Germline CDR1 and CDR2: LGHNA and YNFKEQ. Trimming removed 4 bases from V and 4 bases from J, with 13 bases in between. The CDR3 covers 14 residues. The CDR3 region is CASSPDTGFYGYTF. In DNA form, the CDR3 reads TGTGCCAGCAGCCCTGATACAGGATTCTATGGCTACACCTTC.

This clonotype came up a few times. V is TRBV12-3 or TRBV12-4 and J is TRBJ2-2, with 8 bases aligning to TRBD1. The CDR3 runs to 15 residues. V lost 6 bases, J lost 0 bases, and 3 bases stayed unmatched. The CDR3: CASSRDRSNTGELFF. DNA of the CDR3: TGTGCCAGCAGCCGGGACAGGTCGAACACCGGGGAGCTGTTTTTT.

A remark on this clonotype: This may come from a read error, since a much larger clone is one base off. The conserved final phenylalanine or tryptophan is absent from the CDR3, which likely points to a read error. The limits of the CDR3 on the DNA are not certain, so only TCRdb's listed CDR3 is given. V usage is TRBV7-3 and J usage is TRBJ2-7; TRBD2, the table's D call, was not compared with the DNA. The CDR3 is 14 amino acids long, termini counted. Germline loops: CDR1 SGHTA, CDR2 FQGTGA. The CDR3 spells CASNLSPTSGGIML.

The rearrangement links TRBV2 to TRBJ1-3; the D gene is possibly TRBD1 (6 bases). V dropped 6 bases and J dropped 0 bases, with 12 bases sitting between them. There are 15 residues in the CDR3. CDR1 and CDR2 from the germline V gene are SNHLY and FYNNEI. The DNA of the CDR3 is TGTGCCAGCAGACTTCCAGGGGTCTCTGGAAACACCATATATTTT. Translated: CASRLPGVSGNTIYF.

This clonotype was seen at least ten times. The rearrangement uses TRBV7-8 and TRBJ1-2; no clear D gene. The V gene's germline CDR1 is SGHVS and CDR2 FQNEAQ. The CDR3 contains 13 residues. Trimming stripped 3 bases from V and 4 bases from J, with 9 bases between. The CDR3 here is CASSFPVFYGYTF. CDR3 DNA: TGTGCCAGCAGCTTTCCGGTCTTCTATGGCTACACCTTC. The whole variable domain, remainder taken from reference TRBV7-8 and TRBJ1-2, is GAGVSQSPRYKVAKRGQDVALRCDPISGHVSLFWYQQALGQGPEFLTYFQNEAQLDKSGLPSDRFFAERPEGSVSTLKIQRTQQEDSAVYLCASSFPVFYGYTFGSGTRLTVV.

This clonotype was observed at least ten times. J is TRBJ2-6 and V is TRBV15; no clear D gene. Between the trimmed V and J ends, which lost 4 bases and 9 bases, there was a span of 13 bases. Germline V lookup: CDR1 LNHNV, CDR2 YYDKDF (reference sequence). The CDR3 is 14 residues long. CDR3 in DNA: TGTGCCACCAGCATCGGGCAGATACGCAACGTCCTGACTTTC. Residues: CATSIGQIRNVLTF. Drawing the rest from reference TRBV15 and TRBJ2-6, the complete variable domain is DAMVIQNPRYQVTQFGKPVTLSCSQTLNHNVMYWYQQKSSQAPKLLFHYYDKDFNNEADTPDNFQSRRPNTSFCFLDIRSPGLGDTAMYLCATSIGQIRNVLTFGAGSRLTVL.